This T cell receptor beta chain came from a study of CD8 T cells in ankylosing spondylitis. Overall study results and limits: According to the report, clones linked to the disease were significantly enriched in matched synovial fluid samples taken from ankylosing spondylitis patients. Disease-linked clones displayed a CD8+ phenotype and appeared relatively rarely in peripheral blood. Certain motif variants had earlier appeared in reactive arthritis synovial fluid and blood. Roughly eight highly homologous variants made up a TCR beta motif that seemed to typify ankylosing spondylitis blood.

Scientists made TCR beta libraries using quantitative 5'-RACE with molecular barcodes. TCRdb re-called the 5' RACE reads with MiXCR, one entry per CDR3 protein. This repertoire shows about 440,000 distinct CDR3 sequences, roughly 18% found once; its top ten account for approximately 1%. Concerning this clonotype: The antigen is not known.

CDR3 size: 14 residues. V gave up 4 bases and J gave up 0 bases, with 9 bases separating them. Per germline, CDR1 MGHDK and CDR2 SYGVNS. This receptor was obtained from a male donor with ankylosing spondylitis. The sample comprised blood, either unsorted or a sorted T cell fraction (not recorded which). The V and J genes are TRBV25-1 and TRBJ1-1; D is undetermined. CDR3: CASSGRTLNTEAFF. The CDR3 DNA reads TGTGCCAGCAGTGGAAGGACGCTGAACACTGAAGCTTTCTTT.